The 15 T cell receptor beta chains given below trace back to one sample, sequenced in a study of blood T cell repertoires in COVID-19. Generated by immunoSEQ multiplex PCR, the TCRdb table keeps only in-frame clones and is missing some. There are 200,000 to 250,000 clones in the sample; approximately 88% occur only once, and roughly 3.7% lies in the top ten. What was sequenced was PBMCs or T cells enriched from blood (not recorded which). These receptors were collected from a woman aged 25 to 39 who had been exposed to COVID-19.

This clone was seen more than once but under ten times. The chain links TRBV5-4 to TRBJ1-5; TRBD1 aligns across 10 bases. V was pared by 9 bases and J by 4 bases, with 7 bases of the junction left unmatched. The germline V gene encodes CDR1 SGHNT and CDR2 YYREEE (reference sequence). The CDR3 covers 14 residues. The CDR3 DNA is TGTGCCACCTCGAGGACAGGGGGGAATCAGCCCCAGCATTTT. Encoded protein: CATSRTGGNQPQHF.

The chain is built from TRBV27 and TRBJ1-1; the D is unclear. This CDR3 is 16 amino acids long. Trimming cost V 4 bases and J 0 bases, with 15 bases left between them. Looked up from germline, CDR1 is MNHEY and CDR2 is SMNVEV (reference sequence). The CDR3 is CASSSWAGLMNTEAFF. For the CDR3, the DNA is TGTGCCAGCAGTTCATGGGCAGGCCTAATGAACACTGAAGCTTTCTTT.

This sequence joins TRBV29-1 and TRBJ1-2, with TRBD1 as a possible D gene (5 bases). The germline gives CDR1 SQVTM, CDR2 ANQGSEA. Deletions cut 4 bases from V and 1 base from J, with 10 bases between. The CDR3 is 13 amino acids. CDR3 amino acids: CSVGQLLNYGYTF. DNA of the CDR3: TGCAGCGTTGGACAGCTCCTTAACTATGGCTACACCTTC.

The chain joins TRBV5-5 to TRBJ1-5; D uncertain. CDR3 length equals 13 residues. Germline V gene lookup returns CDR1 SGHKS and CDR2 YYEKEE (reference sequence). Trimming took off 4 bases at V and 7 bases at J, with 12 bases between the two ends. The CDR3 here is CASSLAVRQPQHF. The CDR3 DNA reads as TGTGCCAGCAGCCTGGCGGTGCGGCAGCCCCAGCATTTT.

Here the CDR3 DNA reads TGTGCCAGCTCATTCACGACTAGCCGTACCTACGAGCAGTACTTC. Its protein product is CASSFTTSRTYEQYF. This chain uses TRBV18 with TRBJ2-7, with TRBD2 identical over 7 bases. Germline V gene sequence: CDR1 KGHSH, CDR2 LQKENI. The CDR3 loop spans 15 amino acids. The V segment lost 5 bases and the J segment 2 bases; nucleotides outside the gene matches: 9. The full variable domain, its missing parts supplied by reference TRBV18 and TRBJ2-7, is NAGVMQNPRHLVRRRGQEARLRCSPMKGHSHVYWYRQLPEEGLKFMVYLQKENIIDESGMPKERFSAEFPKEGPSILRIQQVVRGDSAAYFCASSFTTSRTYEQYFGPGTRLTVT.

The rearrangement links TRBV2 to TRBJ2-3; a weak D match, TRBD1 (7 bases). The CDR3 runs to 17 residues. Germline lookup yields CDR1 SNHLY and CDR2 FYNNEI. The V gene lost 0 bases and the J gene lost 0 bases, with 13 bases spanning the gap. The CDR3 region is CASSEARDSPSTDTQYF. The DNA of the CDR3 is TGTGCCAGCAGTGAAGCGCGGGACAGCCCTAGCACAGATACGCAGTATTTT.

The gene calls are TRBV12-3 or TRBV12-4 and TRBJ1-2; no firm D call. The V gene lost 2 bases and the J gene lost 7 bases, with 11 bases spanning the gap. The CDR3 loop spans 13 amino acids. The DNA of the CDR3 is TGTGCCAGCAGTTTAAGTATGGGCCCTGGCTACACCTTC. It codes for CASSLSMGPGYTF.

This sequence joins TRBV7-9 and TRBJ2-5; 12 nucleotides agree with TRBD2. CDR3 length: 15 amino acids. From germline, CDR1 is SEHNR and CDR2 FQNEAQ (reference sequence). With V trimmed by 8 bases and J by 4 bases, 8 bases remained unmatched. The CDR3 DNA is TGTGCCAGCGCCTCGACTAGCGGGAGTCGAGAGACCCAGTACTTC. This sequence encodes CASASTSGSRETQYF.

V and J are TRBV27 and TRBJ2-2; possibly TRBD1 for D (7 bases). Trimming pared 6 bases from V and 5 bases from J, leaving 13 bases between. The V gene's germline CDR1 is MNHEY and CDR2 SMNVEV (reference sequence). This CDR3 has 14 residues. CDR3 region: CASRSQGRTGELFF. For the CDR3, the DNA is TGTGCCAGCAGGTCACAGGGGAGGACCGGGGAGCTGTTTTTT.

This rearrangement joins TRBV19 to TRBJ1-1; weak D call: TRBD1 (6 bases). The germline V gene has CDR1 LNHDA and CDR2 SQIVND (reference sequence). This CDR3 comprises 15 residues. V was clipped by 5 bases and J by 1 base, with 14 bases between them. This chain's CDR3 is CASSYQGITNTEAFF. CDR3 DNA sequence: TGTGCCAGTAGTTATCAGGGGATAACGAACACTGAAGCTTTCTTT.

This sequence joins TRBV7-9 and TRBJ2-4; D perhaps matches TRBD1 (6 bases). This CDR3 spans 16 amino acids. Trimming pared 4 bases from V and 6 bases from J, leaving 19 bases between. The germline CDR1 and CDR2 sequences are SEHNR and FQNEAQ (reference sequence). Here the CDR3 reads CASSSTPDRSRNIQYF. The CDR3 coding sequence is TGTGCCAGCAGCTCCACACCTGACAGGTCGAGAAACATTCAGTACTTC.

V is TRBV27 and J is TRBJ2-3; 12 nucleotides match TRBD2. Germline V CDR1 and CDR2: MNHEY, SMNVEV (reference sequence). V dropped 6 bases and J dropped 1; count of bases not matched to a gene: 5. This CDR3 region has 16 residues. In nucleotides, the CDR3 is TGTGCCAGCAGCCTAGCGGGAGGGCCAGGCACAGATACGCAGTATTTT. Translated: CASSLAGGPGTDTQYF.

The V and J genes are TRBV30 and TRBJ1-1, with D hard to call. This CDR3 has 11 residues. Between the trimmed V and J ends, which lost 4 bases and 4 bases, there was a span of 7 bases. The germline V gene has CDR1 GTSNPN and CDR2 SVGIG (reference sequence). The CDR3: CAWIVFTEAFF. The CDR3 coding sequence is TGTGCCTGGATAGTGTTCACTGAAGCTTTCTTT.

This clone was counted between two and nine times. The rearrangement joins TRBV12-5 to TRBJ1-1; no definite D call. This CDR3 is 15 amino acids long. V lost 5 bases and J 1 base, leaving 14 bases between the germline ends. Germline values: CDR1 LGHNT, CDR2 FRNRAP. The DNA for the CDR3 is TGTGCTAGTGGTACCTACCTGGTTAGGAACACTGAAGCTTTCTTT. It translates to CASGTYLVRNTEAFF.

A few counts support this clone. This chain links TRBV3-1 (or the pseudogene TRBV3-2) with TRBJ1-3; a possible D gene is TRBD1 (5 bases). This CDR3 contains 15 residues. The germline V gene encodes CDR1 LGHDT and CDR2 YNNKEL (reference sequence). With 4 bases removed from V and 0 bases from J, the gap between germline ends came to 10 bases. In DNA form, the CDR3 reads TGTGCCAGCAGCCCCACAGGAAGCTCTGGAAACACCATATATTTT. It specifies CASSPTGSSGNTIYF.